In this sample, the clone carrying this T cell receptor (beta chain) turned up a few times. Researchers ran the PCR with 60 Vbeta and 13 Jbeta primers. Sequencing used immunoSEQ multiplex PCR; TCRdb keeps in-frame clones, though not all of them. The sample lists about 160,000 clones; over 65% were seen once. Trimming pared 1 base from V and 9 bases from J, leaving 13 bases between. Germline V CDR1 and CDR2: SEHNR, FQNEAQ (reference sequence). This CDR3 contains 15 residues. The source of the sample is a study of cytomegalovirus exposure and HLA in healthy donors. Sequencing was done on a sample of PBMCs. This sequence originates from a man aged 40-49 years in good health and CMV-seropositive. The chain recombines TRBV7-9 with TRBJ1-6; possible D gene TRBD1, 5 bases. CDR3: CASSLGGDLGSPLHF. CDR3 bases: TGTGCCAGCAGCTTAGGAGGGGACTTAGGTTCACCCCTCCACTTT.